This T cell receptor (beta chain) appears in the sequencing data of a study of vaccination and CD4 T cells after COVID-19. Study-level background: Samples taken post-COVID came a median roughly 97 days after diagnosis, ranging from 35 to 161.

V was clipped by 6 bases and J by 6 bases; unmatched bases: 6. The germline CDR1 and CDR2 sequences are ENHRY and SYGVKD. The CDR3 extends over 14 amino acids. About this clonotype itself: Its antigen remains unidentified.

Stated treatment: roughly ten-day PBMC culture with coronavirus spike peptide pools or control peptides (ViraFEST assay). Oncomine TCR Beta short-read sequencing was applied to DNA from cultured CD4+ T cells. TCRdb re-analysed the PCR reads in MiXCR, keeping a single row per CDR3 protein. The repertoire has approximately 12,000 distinct CDR3 sequences, roughly 29% of them found once; the top ten carry about 20%. V and J are TRBV10-3 and TRBJ2-2; 8 nucleotides align to TRBD2. Sequenced input: cultured CD4+ T cells from blood. The sequence was collected from a human donor with COVID-19. The CDR3 sequence: CAIRAGGVAGELFF. Written as DNA, the CDR3 is TGTGCCATCAGGGCGGGGGGAGTCGCCGGGGAGCTGTTTTTT.